This T cell receptor beta chain was found in a study of tumor and adjacent non-tumor tissue in lung cancer. Three rounds of nested PCR, following a modified ARM-PCR protocol, produced the TCRbeta library. In TCRdb, the multiplex PCR reads were re-called with MiXCR into one record per CDR3 protein. The table shows fewer than 85,000 distinct CDR3 sequences, with 60% to 85% occurring only once. No cell sorting was done before RNA was extracted from the tissue. Chemotherapy-naive patients with new lung cancer underwent thoracic surgery in China, August–November 2014. Details on this clonotype: Its ends do not fully match the called genes, so a read error is possible.

CDR1 and CDR2 from the germline V gene are GTSNPN and SVGIG (reference sequence). This CDR3 is 12 amino acids long. The TCR comes from a woman between 50 and 59 years old with non-small cell lung cancer. Material for sequencing was lung tumor tissue. The rearrangement links TRBV30 to TRBJ1-1; D is perhaps TRBD1 (5 bases). As DNA, the CDR3 is TGTGCCCGGAGTGTCTCAGGCGGGGGAGCTTTCTTT. It yields the protein CARSVSGGGAFF.